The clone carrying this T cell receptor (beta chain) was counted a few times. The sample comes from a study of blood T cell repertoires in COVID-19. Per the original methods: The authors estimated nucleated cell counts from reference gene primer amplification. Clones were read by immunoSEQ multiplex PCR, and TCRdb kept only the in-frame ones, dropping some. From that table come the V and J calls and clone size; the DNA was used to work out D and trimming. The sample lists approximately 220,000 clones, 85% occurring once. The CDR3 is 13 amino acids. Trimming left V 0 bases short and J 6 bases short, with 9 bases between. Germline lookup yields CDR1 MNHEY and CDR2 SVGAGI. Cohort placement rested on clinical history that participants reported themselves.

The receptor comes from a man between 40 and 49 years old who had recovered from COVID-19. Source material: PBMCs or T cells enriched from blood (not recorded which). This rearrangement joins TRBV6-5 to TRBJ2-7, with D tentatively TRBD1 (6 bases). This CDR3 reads CASSYSQGREQYF. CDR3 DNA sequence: TGTGCCAGCAGTTACTCGCAGGGGCGCGAGCAGTACTTC.